The 10 T cell receptor beta chains below come from one sample, sequenced in a study of T cell responses to AZD1222 COVID-19 vaccine listed by TCRdb under 2021. The sample's time point, from its label and the paper: about 28 days (+/-7) after the second vaccine dose. The receptor library was made with the immunoSEQ multiplex PCR assay. TCRdb limited this immuneACCESS table to in-frame rearrangements with V and J called. A share of clones is missing; checked studies link under half to unresolved V genes, and the rest is unexplained. This sample holds fewer than 200,000 clones; 88% were observed only once. Jointly, the top ten make up 4.3% of the sample. The source was peripheral blood, collected 28 days after the second AZD1222 dose. These receptors were taken from an adult who received the AZD1222 COVID-19 vaccine.

The chain has TRBV19 and TRBJ2-5; unclear D gene. V lost 4 bases, J lost 1 base, and 7 bases lay in between. CDR3 length: 13 residues. Germline CDR1 LNHDA, CDR2 SQIVND (reference sequence). CDR3: CASSSVLQETQYF. The DNA for the CDR3 is TGTGCCAGTAGTAGTGTGCTCCAAGAGACCCAGTACTTC.

This clone was picked up a small number of times. This sequence joins TRBV7-7 and TRBJ1-3, with D unclear. CDR1 is SSHAT, CDR2 FNYEAQ, per germline (reference sequence). With 5 bases removed from V and 0 bases from J, the gap between germline ends came to 11 bases. This CDR3 region has 15 residues. Here the CDR3 reads CASSPSSSSGNTIYF. The CDR3 DNA sequence: TGTGCCAGCAGCCCAAGCAGTTCCTCTGGAAACACCATATATTTT. The full variable domain, rest sourced from reference TRBV7-7 and TRBJ1-3, is GAGVSQSPRYKVTKRGQDVTLRCDPISSHATLYWYQQALGQGPEFLTYFNYEAQPDKSGLPSDRFSAERPEGSISTLTIQRTEQRDSAMYRCASSPSSSSGNTIYFGEGSWLTVV.

The chain carries TRBV19 and TRBJ1-2; tentative D call: TRBD1 (5 bases). Germline CDR1 and CDR2: LNHDA and SQIVND (reference sequence). V lost 0 bases and J lost 8, with 10 bases in between. There are 13 residues in the CDR3. CDR3 coding DNA: TGTGCCAGTAGTATAGACCAGGGCTGGGGCTACACCTTC. Translation gives CASSIDQGWGYTF.

The CDR3 protein is CASGRGGGQPQHF. CDR3 bases: TGTGCTAGTGGACGGGGTGGAGGTCAGCCCCAGCATTTT. The chain carries TRBV12-5 and TRBJ1-5; no clear D. The CDR3 has 13 amino acids. The germline V gene has CDR1 LGHNT and CDR2 FRNRAP. With 6 bases removed from V and 6 bases from J, the gap between germline ends came to 12 bases.

The V gene is TRBV27, the J gene TRBJ2-7; possibly TRBD2 for D (6 bases). With 4 bases removed from V and 0 bases from J, the gap between germline ends came to 13 bases. CDR1 and CDR2 (germline): MNHEY, SMNVEV (reference sequence). This CDR3 has 15 residues. The CDR3 sequence is CASSSPGLSSYEQYF. CDR3 DNA sequence: TGTGCCAGCAGTTCGCCGGGACTGAGCTCCTACGAGCAGTACTTC.

The chain uses TRBV6-5 and TRBJ2-7, with 11 positions matching TRBD1. CDR3 size: 15 residues. Trimming at V came to 9 bases and at J to 4 bases, leaving 11 bases not matched to a gene. Germline-derived CDR1 and CDR2 are MNHEY and SVGAGI. This CDR3 is CASHGGGQGVYEQYF. In DNA form, the CDR3 reads TGTGCCAGTCACGGTGGGGGACAGGGGGTTTACGAGCAGTACTTC.

This chain links TRBV3-1 (or the pseudogene TRBV3-2) with TRBJ1-2, with 9 bases identical to TRBD1. The germline CDR1 and CDR2 sequences are LGHDT and YNNKEL (reference sequence). V lost 4 bases to trimming and J lost 6 bases; unmatched junction nucleotides: 6. The CDR3 is made up of 14 amino acids. The CDR3 region has the DNA TGTGCCAGCAGCCGAGCACAGGGGGCACATGGCTACACCTTC. Protein: CASSRAQGAHGYTF.

The table lists this clone with a count of one. This sequence joins TRBV7-8 and TRBJ1-2; the D gene is possibly TRBD1 (5 bases). V lost 0 bases and J lost 3, with 11 bases in between. The CDR3 is 15 residues long. Per the germline V gene, CDR1 is SGHVS and CDR2 is FQNEAQ. The DNA of the CDR3 is TGTGCCAGCAGCTTAGCGATGGGGGAAGACTATGGCTACACCTTC. It yields the protein CASSLAMGEDYGYTF.

The rearrangement links TRBV19 to TRBJ1-1; 7 nucleotides agree with TRBD1. CDR3 size: 14 residues. Trimming at V came to 6 bases and at J to 11 bases, leaving 15 bases not matched to a gene. Germline CDR1 and CDR2: LNHDA and SQIVND (reference sequence). DNA of the CDR3: TGTGCCAGTAGCATGGAAGGGGGCGCGTCTCCGGCTTTCTTT. Translated: CASSMEGGASPAFF.

V and J are TRBV4-3 and TRBJ2-7, with D possibly being TRBD2 (7 bases). The germline V gene encodes CDR1 LGHNA and CDR2 YSLEER. The length of the CDR3 is 15 residues. V shed 0 bases and J shed 5 bases, with 14 bases lying between them. The CDR3 DNA reads TGCGCCAGCAGCCAAGAGGAGGGCGGGGGCAACGAGCAGTACTTC. Its translation is CASSQEEGGGNEQYF.